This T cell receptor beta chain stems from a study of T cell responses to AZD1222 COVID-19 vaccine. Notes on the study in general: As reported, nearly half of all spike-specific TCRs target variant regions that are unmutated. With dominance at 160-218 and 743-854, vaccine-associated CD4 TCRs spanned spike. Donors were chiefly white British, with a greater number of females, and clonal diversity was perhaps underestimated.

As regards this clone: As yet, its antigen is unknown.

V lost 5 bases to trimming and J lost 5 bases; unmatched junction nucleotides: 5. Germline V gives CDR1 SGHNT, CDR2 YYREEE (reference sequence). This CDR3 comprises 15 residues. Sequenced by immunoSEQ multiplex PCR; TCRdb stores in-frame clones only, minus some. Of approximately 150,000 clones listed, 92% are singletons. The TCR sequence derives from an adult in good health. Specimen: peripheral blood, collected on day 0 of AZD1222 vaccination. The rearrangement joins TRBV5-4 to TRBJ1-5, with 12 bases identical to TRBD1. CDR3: CASSTGTGGDQPQHF. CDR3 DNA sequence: TGTGCCAGCAGTACCGGGACAGGGGGCGATCAGCCCCAGCATTTT.